The next 18 T cell receptor beta chains were all read from a single sample in a study of blood T cells in healthy people across ages. Sample-barcoded 5' priming and a J-beta primer mix drove a second PCR of about 6 to 12 cycles. TCRdb fed the 5' RACE reads into MiXCR, producing one record per CDR3 protein. The data contain around 800,000 distinct CDR3 sequences, about 26% of them singletons. These same records also appear under a second study, on T cells of mothers and their children.

What was sequenced was blood. These receptors came from a boy younger than 18 in good health.

This clonotype came up a few times. V usage is TRBV28 and J usage is TRBJ2-5; D unresolved. The end of the DNA aligns better with TRBJ2-7, so the J call may be wrong. Germline values: CDR1 MDHEN, CDR2 SYDVKM. This CDR3 is 13 amino acids long. CDR3 amino acids: CASSTAGIHEQYF. The CDR3 nucleotides are TGTGCCAGCAGCACCGCTGGGATCCACGAGCAGTACTTC.

This clonotype was recorded a few times. The rearrangement links TRBV4-1 to TRBJ2-5; unclear D gene. Germline assignment: CDR1 MGHRA and CDR2 YSYEKL. This CDR3 region has 16 residues. V lost 0 bases to trimming and J lost 5 bases, with 16 bases between them. For the CDR3, the DNA is TGCGCCAGCAGCCAAGATGCCTACCCGAATAGGGAGACCCAGTACTTC. Its translation: CASSQDAYPNRETQYF.

This clonotype appeared a few times. A junction boundary mismatches the germline segment, possibly from a read error. CDR3 nucleotides: TGTGCCAGCAGTTACTCGGGGGACAGGGGATCCGGGGAGCTGTCTTTT. Translating it yields CASSYSGDRGSGELSF. The V and J genes are TRBV6-7 and TRBJ2-2; 10 positions agree with TRBD1. TRBV6-7 is filed as an ORF, its function uncertain. The CDR3 totals 16 residues.

The chain links TRBV11-1 to TRBJ1-6; D uncertain. Deletions cut 1 base from V and 9 bases from J, with 7 bases between. Germline values: CDR1 SGHAT, CDR2 FQDESV (reference sequence). This CDR3 has 13 amino acids. This CDR3 is CASSLVAASPLHF. Here the CDR3 DNA reads TGTGCCAGCAGCTTAGTCGCAGCTTCACCCCTCCACTTT.

Ten or more counts support this clonotype. The gene calls are TRBV5-1 and TRBJ1-5; 10 nucleotides line up with TRBD1. Per germline, CDR1 SGHRS and CDR2 YFSETQ. The CDR3 has 15 amino acids. Unmatched junction bases numbered 8, after V lost 4 bases and J lost 7 bases. CDR3 region: CASSPGTGEGQPQHF. CDR3 DNA sequence: TGCGCCAGCAGCCCAGGGACAGGGGAAGGACAGCCCCAGCATTTT.

The rearrangement joins TRBV15 to TRBJ2-3; TRBD2 matches at 10 bases. Germline values: CDR1 LNHNV, CDR2 YYDKDF (reference sequence). There are 17 residues in the CDR3. After removal of 0 bases from V and 5 bases from J, the junction contained 8 bases not matched to a gene. The CDR3 spells CATSRDLSSGRVDTQYF. CDR3 nucleotides: TGTGCCACCAGCAGAGATCTATCCAGCGGGAGGGTAGATACGCAGTATTTT.

The chain uses TRBV6-1 and TRBJ1-2, with a tentative D call TRBD1 (5 bases). The CDR3 contains 12 residues. V was trimmed by 11 bases and J by 5 bases, leaving 15 bases between them. Germline CDR1 reads MNHNS; CDR2 reads SASEGT. The CDR3 is CACWGGGYGYTF. In DNA form, the CDR3 reads TGTGCCTGCTGGGGCGGTGGGTATGGCTACACCTTC.

The V and J genes are TRBV24-1 and TRBJ2-5; D not certain. Trimming cost V 2 bases and J 5 bases, with 14 bases left between them. The length of the CDR3 is 15 residues. Germline-derived CDR1 and CDR2 are KGHDR and SFDVKD. This chain's CDR3 is CATSDSGQLGETQYF. In nucleotides, the CDR3 is TGTGCCACCAGTGATTCGGGCCAGCTTGGGGAGACCCAGTACTTC.

The sample holds a few counts of this clonotype. The gene calls are TRBV15 and TRBJ2-2, with 10 bases identical to TRBD2. This CDR3 contains 16 residues. J lost 7 bases, V lost 5 bases, and 10 bases had no gene match. Germline V gene data show CDR1 as LNHNV and CDR2 as YYDKDF (reference sequence). The CDR3 spells CATSAPLAGKFGELFF. In nucleotides, the CDR3 is TGTGCCACCAGCGCACCACTAGCGGGGAAGTTCGGGGAGCTGTTTTTT.

V gene TRBV7-9 combines with J gene TRBJ1-1; perhaps TRBD1 as D (5 bases). V lost 7 bases to trimming and J lost 3 bases, with 18 bases between them. From germline, CDR1 is SEHNR and CDR2 FQNEAQ (reference sequence). The CDR3 covers 15 residues. CDR3 protein: CASIPGAGRDTEAFF. CDR3 bases: TGTGCCAGCATCCCAGGCGCGGGCAGGGACACTGAAGCTTTCTTT.

This clonotype was counted a few times. This chain joins TRBV7-9 and TRBJ2-3; the match to TRBD2 covers 7 bases. CDR1 SEHNR and CDR2 FQNEAQ come from the germline V gene (reference sequence). V trimming: 5 bases; J trimming: 0 bases; junction bases outside the gene matches: 8. The CDR3 extends over 16 amino acids. CDR3 nucleotide sequence: TGTGCCAGCAGCGCCCTACGGGGGGACAGCACAGATACGCAGTATTTT. It codes for CASSALRGDSTDTQYF. The full variable domain, with the rest looked up from reference TRBV7-9 and TRBJ2-3, is DTGVSQNPRHKITKRGQNVTFRCDPISEHNRLYWYRQTLGQGPEFLTYFQNEAQLEKSRLLSDRFSAERPKGSFSTLEIQRTEQGDSAMYLCASSALRGDSTDTQYFGPGTRLTVL.

V usage is TRBV12-5 and J usage is TRBJ2-4, with 8 bases identical to TRBD1. The CDR3 length is 15 residues. The ends lost 5 bases at V and 8 bases at J; junction bases unmatched: 11. The germline gives CDR1 LGHNT, CDR2 FRNRAP. CDR3 DNA sequence: TGTGCTAGTGGTCCGCATGGGACAGGCAAGGACATTCAGTACTTC. Its translation: CASGPHGTGKDIQYF.

This rearrangement joins TRBV12-5 to TRBJ2-5, with 10 bases matching TRBD2. With 6 bases clipped from V and 3 bases from J, the junction kept 7 bases outside the gene matches. Germline CDR1 LGHNT, CDR2 FRNRAP. The CDR3 sequence is 15 residues long. The CDR3, as DNA: TGTGCTAGTGGGGCTGGGCTAGCGGGAGAAGAGACCCAGTACTTC. Translated: CASGAGLAGEETQYF.

This clonotype was seen more than once but under ten times. V is TRBV6-5 and J is TRBJ2-1, with TRBD2 matching 10 bases. After removal of 2 bases from V and 11 bases from J, the junction contained 6 bases not matched to a gene. CDR1 and CDR2 (germline): MNHEY, SVGAGI. The CDR3 consists of 14 residues. The CDR3 bases are TGTGCCAGCAGTTACGGCCTAGCGGGGGTCCAGCAGTTCTTC. This codes for CASSYGLAGVQQFF.

On this clonotype itself: At one end, the junction sequence differs from germline, possibly due to a read error. The gene calls are TRBV5-1 and TRBJ2-1, with 11 bases aligning to TRBD2. The V gene's germline CDR1 is SGHRS and CDR2 YFSETQ. The CDR3 runs 17 residues. In nucleotides, the CDR3 is TGCGTCAGCAGCTGGGGTCCTAGCGGGGGGACCTCAGGTGAGCAGTTCTTC. Translated, it gives CVSSWGPSGGTSGEQFF.

The CDR3 is CASSRSRAGSETQYF. As DNA, the CDR3 is TGTGCCAGCAGCCGCAGCCGGGCGGGTTCAGAGACCCAGTACTTC. The chain employs TRBV7-8 and TRBJ2-5, with D maybe TRBD2 (5 bases). Deletions cut 5 bases from V and 4 bases from J, with 17 bases between. Germline assignment: CDR1 SGHVS and CDR2 FQNEAQ. The CDR3 covers 15 residues.

This clonotype occurred a few times. This CDR3 reads CASSSLTVRTGVELLPAFF. The CDR3 nucleotides are TGTGCCAGCAGCTCCCTTACCGTCAGGACAGGGGTCGAATTGCTCCCAGCTTTCTTT. The chain couples TRBV7-6 to TRBJ1-1; 9 nucleotides align to TRBD1. There are 19 residues in the CDR3. CDR1 and CDR2 (germline): SGHVS, FNYEAQ. J lost 10 bases, V lost 4 bases, and 25 bases had no gene match.

J is TRBJ2-7 and V is TRBV7-3; D possibly corresponds to TRBD1 (6 bases). Trimming left V 5 bases short and J 2 bases short, with 13 bases between. The CDR3 sequence is 14 residues long. Germline V lookup: CDR1 SGHTA, CDR2 FQGTGA. For the CDR3, the DNA is TGTGCCAGCAGCGCGTCGACAGGAGCCTACGAGCAGTACTTC. Translation gives CASSASTGAYEQYF.